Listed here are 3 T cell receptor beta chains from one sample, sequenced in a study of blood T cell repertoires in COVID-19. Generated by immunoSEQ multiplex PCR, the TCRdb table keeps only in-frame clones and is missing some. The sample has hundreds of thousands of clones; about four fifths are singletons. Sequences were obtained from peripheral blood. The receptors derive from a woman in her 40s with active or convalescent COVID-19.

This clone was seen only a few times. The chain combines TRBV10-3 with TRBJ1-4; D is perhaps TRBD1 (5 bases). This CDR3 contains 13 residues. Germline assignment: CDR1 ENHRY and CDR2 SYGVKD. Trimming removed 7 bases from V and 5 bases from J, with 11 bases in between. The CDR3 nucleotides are TGTGCCATCAAGGGACGGGAGAATGAAAAACTGTTTTTT. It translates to CAIKGRENEKLFF.

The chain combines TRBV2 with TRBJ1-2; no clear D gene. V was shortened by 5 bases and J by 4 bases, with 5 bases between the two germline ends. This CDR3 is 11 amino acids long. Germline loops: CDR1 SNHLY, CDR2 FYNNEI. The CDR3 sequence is CASSPLYGYTF. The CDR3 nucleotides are TGTGCCAGCAGTCCCCTCTATGGCTACACCTTC.

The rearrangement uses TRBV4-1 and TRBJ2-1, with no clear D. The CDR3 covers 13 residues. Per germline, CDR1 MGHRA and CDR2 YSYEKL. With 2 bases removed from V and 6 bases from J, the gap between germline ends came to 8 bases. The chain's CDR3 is CASSQPFLNEQFF. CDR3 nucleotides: TGCGCCAGCAGCCAACCTTTTCTCAATGAGCAGTTCTTC.